This TCR beta chain was identified during a study of blood T cells in healthy people across ages. Next came a second PCR, run for about 6 to 12 cycles, which used a sample-barcoded 5' primer along with a J-beta primer mix. Each of the cDNA molecules was tagged by a template-switch adaptor with 12 random nucleotides. TCRdb ran MiXCR on the 5' RACE reads and lists one entry per CDR3 protein. The sample holds hundreds of thousands of distinct CDR3 sequences, around 38% seen once. Study outcomes and limitations: When one million T cells were used, diversity estimates were thought to be underestimates.

For this clonotype: Its antigen is as yet unknown.

Germline lookup yields CDR1 SGHRS and CDR2 YFSETQ. The CDR3 has 15 residues. The source material was blood. The chain is built from TRBV5-1 and TRBJ2-4, with 7 bases fitting TRBD1. The J call may be incorrect, as the DNA end agrees better with TRBJ2-7. The sequence derives from a man aged 80 or over in good health. The CDR3 spells CASSLVGTVTNEQYF. The CDR3 DNA is TGCGCCAGCAGCTTGGTGGGGACAGTCACTAACGAGCAGTACTTC.